The 27 T cell receptor beta chains below were found in one sample sequenced in a study of OX40 agonist ivuxolimab in advanced cancers. Some clones are missing from TCRdb's copy, which holds only in-frame ones; the method was immunoSEQ multiplex PCR. The sample includes 70,000 to 95,000 clones, about 86% of them seen just once. Material: CD4+ or CD8+ T cells sorted from blood, obtained in a trial of the OX40 agonist ivuxolimab. The source is an adult with an advanced solid tumor such as melanoma, head and neck, liver or kidney cancer.

The chain recombines TRBV19 with TRBJ2-1, with no clear D. Germline V gene lookup returns CDR1 LNHDA and CDR2 SQIVND (reference sequence). V lost 7 bases to trimming and J lost 0 bases, with 19 bases between them. This CDR3 is 17 amino acids long. The DNA for the CDR3 is TGTGCCAGTAATCATGGCGGAGAGGAGAGCTCCTACAATGAGCAGTTCTTC. This codes for CASNHGGEESSYNEQFF.

The chain carries TRBV6-5 and TRBJ1-3; D unresolved. Deletions cut 6 bases from V and 0 bases from J, with 9 bases between. Germline CDR1 is MNHEY and CDR2 is SVGAGI. This CDR3 is 14 amino acids long. CDR3 sequence reads: CASRSPASGNTIYF. CDR3 DNA: TGTGCCAGCAGGTCCCCAGCCTCTGGAAACACCATATATTTT.

The chain has TRBV28 and TRBJ2-7, with 9 nucleotides matching TRBD2. CDR1 and CDR2 (germline): MDHEN, SYDVKM. This CDR3 spans 15 amino acids. Germline trimming cut 6 bases from V and 2 bases from J; bases unmatched to any gene: 8. In DNA, the CDR3 is TGTGCCAGCAGGCCCGGGACTAGCAAACCCTACGAGCAGTACTTC. Translation gives CASRPGTSKPYEQYF.

The J gene is TRBJ2-3, the V gene TRBV4-1, with D hard to call. Trimming stripped 4 bases from V and 6 bases from J, with 14 bases between. The germline CDR1 and CDR2 sequences are MGHRA and YSYEKL. This CDR3 is built from 14 residues. The CDR3 bases are TGCGCCAGCAGCCCGTGGGGATTTCGGGATACGCAGTATTTT. Protein product: CASSPWGFRDTQYF.

The V call is TRBV7-9, the J call TRBJ2-1; 11 bases line up with TRBD2. Germline lookup yields CDR1 SEHNR and CDR2 FQNEAQ (reference sequence). Germline trimming cut 5 bases from V and 6 bases from J; bases unmatched to any gene: 6. There are 15 residues in the CDR3. CDR3 sequence: CASSTRTSGSNEQFF. The CDR3 nucleotides read TGTGCCAGCAGCACTCGGACTAGCGGGTCCAATGAGCAGTTCTTC.

The chain employs TRBV6-5 and TRBJ1-6; D unclear. The CDR3 extends over 15 amino acids. The germline V and J ends were trimmed by 6 bases and 8 bases, with 17 bases remaining between them. From germline, CDR1 is MNHEY and CDR2 SVGAGI. The CDR3: CASRMGSLRDSPLHF. CDR3 DNA sequence: TGTGCCAGCAGGATGGGCTCACTAAGGGATTCACCCCTCCACTTT.

This rearrangement joins TRBV23-1 to TRBJ2-5; D gene ambiguous. TRBV23-1 belongs to the ORF category, with a function that is uncertain. The germline V and J ends were trimmed by 1 base and 7 bases, with 13 bases remaining between them. This CDR3 is 14 amino acids long. This CDR3 is CASSQFPRKGTQYF. Written as DNA, the CDR3 is TGCGCCAGCAGTCAATTCCCGAGGAAGGGGACCCAGTACTTC.

In its sample, this clone was seen a few times. The chain carries TRBV6-6 and TRBJ2-5, with 7 bases aligning to TRBD2. Per germline, CDR1 MNHNY and CDR2 SVGAGI (reference sequence). The CDR3 spans 16 residues. Trimming removed 0 bases from V and 0 bases from J; junction bases left unmatched: 4. The CDR3 sequence is CASSYSTGGNQETQYF. CDR3 nucleotide sequence: TGTGCCAGCAGTTACTCGACCGGGGGGAACCAAGAGACCCAGTACTTC.

This CDR3 reads CSALLYGRQSYNEQFF. The CDR3 DNA reads TGCAGCGCCCTACTTTACGGACGTCAATCCTACAATGAGCAGTTCTTC. The chain combines TRBV29-1 with TRBJ2-1, with unresolved D. CDR1 and CDR2 (germline): SQVTM, ANQGSEA. The CDR3 totals 16 residues. V shed 7 bases and J shed 1 base, with 20 bases lying between them.

A remark on this clone: Additional DNA sequences in this sample encode the identical CDR3. The J gene is TRBJ1-5, the V gene TRBV6-6, with D possibly being TRBD1 (5 bases). Trimming shortened V by 0 bases and J by 5 bases, and 8 bases separated the two germline ends. Germline CDR1 MNHNY, CDR2 SVGAGI (reference sequence). The length of the CDR3 is 14 residues. CDR3 amino acids: CASSYSGGYQPQHF. The CDR3 bases are TGTGCCAGCAGTTACTCCGGGGGATATCAGCCCCAGCATTTT.

The rearrangement uses TRBV28 and TRBJ2-7; 10 positions match TRBD1. Germline CDR1 is MDHEN and CDR2 is SYDVKM. CDR3 length: 16 amino acids. Losses at the gene ends were 2 bases for V and 4 bases for J; bases not matched to a gene: 8. The CDR3 loop reads CASSLRPGQGNYEQYF. The DNA for the CDR3 is TGTGCCAGCAGTTTACGCCCGGGACAGGGGAATTACGAGCAGTACTTC.

CDR3 in DNA: TGTGCCAGCAGTTCTCAGCCGCCTGGGGAGCAGTACTTC. As protein: CASSSQPPGEQYF. The J gene is TRBJ2-7, the V gene TRBV6-5; no firm D call. The germline V gene encodes CDR1 MNHEY and CDR2 SVGAGI. Trimming removed 4 bases from V and 7 bases from J, with 14 bases in between. The CDR3 runs to 13 residues.

The chain employs TRBV18 and TRBJ2-7; possible D gene TRBD1, 6 bases. This CDR3 is 13 amino acids long. V gave up 5 bases and J gave up 2 bases, with 10 bases separating them. The germline CDR1 and CDR2 sequences are KGHSH and LQKENI. CDR3 DNA: TGTGCCAGCTCAGTCGACAGGACCTACGAGCAGTACTTC. Translating gives CASSVDRTYEQYF.

This clone occurred many times. Other DNA sequences in the same sample also yield this CDR3. This chain connects TRBV6-5 to TRBJ2-7, with 9 bases matching TRBD2. The CDR3 is made up of 16 amino acids. The germline V gene encodes CDR1 MNHEY and CDR2 SVGAGI. V lost 0 bases to trimming and J lost 0 bases; unmatched junction nucleotides: 3. The DNA of the CDR3 is TGTGCCAGCAGTTACTCGACTAGCGGTAGCTCCTACGAGCAGTACTTC. This gives the protein CASSYSTSGSSYEQYF.

The chain carries TRBV2 and TRBJ1-6; maybe TRBD1 (5 bases). Germline V gene sequence: CDR1 SNHLY, CDR2 FYNNEI. The V and J ends lost 6 bases and 0 bases respectively, with 9 bases between them. The CDR3 contains 15 residues. The CDR3 sequence is CASRAGPSYNSPLHF. The CDR3 coding sequence is TGTGCCAGCAGGGCAGGGCCCTCCTATAATTCACCCCTCCACTTT.

The chain combines TRBV15 with TRBJ1-4; possible D gene TRBD1, 6 bases. This CDR3 spans 16 amino acids. V was pared by 5 bases and J by 0 bases, with 13 bases between. Per the germline V gene, CDR1 is LNHNV and CDR2 is YYDKDF (reference sequence). Here the CDR3 DNA reads TGTGCCACCAGCGGTAGAAGACAGGCAACTAATGAAAAACTGTTTTTT. Protein product: CATSGRRQATNEKLFF.

This chain connects TRBV7-2 to TRBJ2-7, with TRBD1 matching 9 bases. The germline CDR1 and CDR2 sequences are SGHTA and FQGNSA. V lost 3 bases and J lost 4; bases outside the gene matches: 7. The CDR3 loop spans 15 amino acids. DNA of the CDR3: TGTGCCAGCAGCTTCACAGGGGGCGCGTTGTACGAGCAGTACGTC. This codes for CASSFTGGALYEQYV.

CDR3 DNA: TGTGCCAGCAGGGGACCGGACGCGAACACCGGGGAGCTGTTTTTT. It specifies CASRGPDANTGELFF. V usage is TRBV6-4 and J usage is TRBJ2-2; the D call may be TRBD1 or TRBD2 (5 bases each). The germline CDR1 and CDR2 sequences are MRHNA and SNTAGT. The CDR3 contains 15 residues. The germline V and J ends were trimmed by 6 bases and 0 bases, with 11 bases remaining between them.

As DNA, the CDR3 is TGTGCCAGCAGTTTAGGTACGGGTGTCGCTAATGAGCAGTTCTTC. Its protein is CASSLGTGVANEQFF. V and J are TRBV27 and TRBJ2-1; no clear D. The CDR3 totals 15 residues. In germline, CDR1 is MNHEY, CDR2 SMNVEV (reference sequence). The ends were cut back, 2 bases at V and 7 bases at J, with 15 bases in the middle.

The chain uses TRBV7-8 and TRBJ1-2; 7 bases align to TRBD1. J lost 5 bases, V lost 4 bases, and 13 bases had no gene match. The germline gives CDR1 SGHVS, CDR2 FQNEAQ. The length of the CDR3 is 16 residues. This chain's CDR3 is CASSSGTLGQRYGYTF. CDR3 coding DNA: TGTGCCAGCAGCTCGGGCACCCTGGGACAGCGATATGGCTACACCTTC.

The chain links TRBV27 to TRBJ1-1, with no clear D. This CDR3 is built from 13 residues. The germline V and J ends were trimmed by 2 bases and 1 base, with 5 bases remaining between them. The germline V gene encodes CDR1 MNHEY and CDR2 SMNVEV (reference sequence). The CDR3 protein is CASSLQGNTEAFF. CDR3 in DNA: TGTGCCAGCAGTTTACAAGGGAACACTGAAGCTTTCTTT.

The V and J genes are TRBV5-1 and TRBJ1-3, with D perhaps matching TRBD1 (5 bases). CDR3 length equals 16 residues. Trimming removed 4 bases from V and 0 bases from J, with 14 bases in between. Germline values: CDR1 SGHRS, CDR2 YFSETQ. CDR3 sequence: CASSGGSGVSGNTIYF. CDR3 DNA sequence: TGCGCCAGCAGCGGGGGGTCGGGAGTCTCTGGAAACACCATATATTTT.

This chain connects TRBV11-2 to TRBJ1-1, with D perhaps matching TRBD1 (5 bases). CDR3 length: 12 residues. Trimming left V 5 bases short and J 8 bases short, with 12 bases between. Germline CDR1 reads SGHAT; CDR2 reads FQNNGV. The CDR3 loop is CASSALSGEAFF. Written as DNA, the CDR3 is TGTGCCAGCAGCGCCCTCTCAGGGGAAGCTTTCTTT.

V is TRBV18 and J is TRBJ1-2; 7 bases are shared with TRBD1. The CDR3 consists of 15 residues. From germline, CDR1 is KGHSH and CDR2 LQKENI. V gave up 1 base and J gave up 3 bases; unmatched junction bases: 5. CDR3 in amino acids: CASSPLGGADYGYTF. CDR3 coding DNA: TGTGCCAGCTCACCACTAGGGGGCGCCGACTATGGCTACACCTTC.

This clone was seen a single time. The chain carries TRBV19 and TRBJ2-5; TRBD2 aligns across 9 bases. The end of the DNA is better explained by TRBJ2-7, so the J call may be wrong. Germline lookup yields CDR1 LNHDA and CDR2 SQIVND (reference sequence). The CDR3 spans 15 residues. The chain's CDR3 is CASSIIGSGSYEQYF. DNA for the CDR3: TGTGCCAGTAGTATAATCGGTAGCGGGAGCTACGAGCAGTACTTC.

The table lists this clone with a count of one. The V and J genes are TRBV14 and TRBJ2-7, with D maybe TRBD1 (5 bases). The CDR3 contains 14 residues. The V end was cut by 1 base, the J end by 0 bases, with 7 bases between. Germline CDR1 reads SGHDN; CDR2 reads FVKESK. The CDR3 coding sequence is TGTGCCAGCAGCCAAGTGGGGCCCTCCTACGAGCAGTACTTC. It encodes CASSQVGPSYEQYF.

The chain is built from TRBV6-1 and TRBJ1-3; D not resolved. This CDR3 comprises 16 residues. V was clipped by 4 bases and J by 0 bases, with 13 bases between them. Germline assignment: CDR1 MNHNS and CDR2 SASEGT. CDR3 sequence reads: CASSGADLLSGNTIYF. CDR3 in DNA: TGTGCCAGCAGTGGCGCAGACTTACTCTCTGGAAACACCATATATTTT.